This TCR beta chain was sequenced for a study of shared clonotypes between healthy human individuals. Study-wide results and limits: Represented diversity, genetic and exposure-history alike, was limited by few donors.

About this clone: Its antigen is as yet unknown.

The CDR3 is made up of 18 amino acids. CDR1 is MDHEN, CDR2 SYDVKM, per germline. V was cut by 8 bases and J by 0 bases, with 25 bases left in between. The table came from immunoSEQ multiplex PCR; TCRdb's copy has only in-frame clones and leaves some out. This table has over 400,000 clones, roughly 95% appearing once. This receptor was taken from a woman in her 30s in good health. This rearrangement joins TRBV28 to TRBJ1-2; D is undetermined. Source material: naive CD4+ T cells sorted from blood. This sample's subset: CD45RA+ positively selected. CDR3 DNA sequence: TGTGCCAGCGACCCCTCTCGAGGACGTGAGGGAGCTAACTATGGCTACACCTTC. This sequence encodes CASDPSRGREGANYGYTF.